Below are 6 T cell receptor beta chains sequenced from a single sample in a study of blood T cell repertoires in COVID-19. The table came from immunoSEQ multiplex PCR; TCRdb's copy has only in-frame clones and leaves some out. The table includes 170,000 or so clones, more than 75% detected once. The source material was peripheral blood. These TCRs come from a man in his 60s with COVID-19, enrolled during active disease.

The CDR3 DNA is TGTGCCGGGGGAGTGGGGGGGACATTCCCCCAGTATTTT. This sequence encodes CAGGVGGTFPQYF. This rearrangement joins TRBV28 to TRBJ2-3; TRBD2 is a possible D gene (7 bases). V was cut by 11 bases and J by 12 bases, with 24 bases left in between. This CDR3 spans 13 amino acids. Per the germline V gene, CDR1 is MDHEN and CDR2 is SYDVKM.

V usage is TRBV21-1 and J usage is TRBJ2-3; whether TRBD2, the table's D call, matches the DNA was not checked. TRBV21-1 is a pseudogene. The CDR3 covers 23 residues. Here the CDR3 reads CASSIDNNGTSGNKLLSTDTQYF. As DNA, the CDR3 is TGTGCCAGCAGCATAGACAATAACGGGACTAGCGGTAACAAATTATTGAGCACAGATACGCAGTATTTT.

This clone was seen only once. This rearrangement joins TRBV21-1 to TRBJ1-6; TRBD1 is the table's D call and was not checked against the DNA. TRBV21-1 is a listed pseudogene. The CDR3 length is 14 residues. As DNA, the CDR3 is TGTGCCAGTGGACCGGGACAGGAGTATTCACCCCTCCACTTT. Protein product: CASGPGQEYSPLHF.

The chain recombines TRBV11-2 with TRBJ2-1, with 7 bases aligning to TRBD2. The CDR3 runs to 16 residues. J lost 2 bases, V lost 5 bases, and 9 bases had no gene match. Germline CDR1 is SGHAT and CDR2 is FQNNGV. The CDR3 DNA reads TGTGCCAGCAGCGCCCGGGGGGAGATCCCCTACAATGAGCAGTTCTTC. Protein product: CASSARGEIPYNEQFF.

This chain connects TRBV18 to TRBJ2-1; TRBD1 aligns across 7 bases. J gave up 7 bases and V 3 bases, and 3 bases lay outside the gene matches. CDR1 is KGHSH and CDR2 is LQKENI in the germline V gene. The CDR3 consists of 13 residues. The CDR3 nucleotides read TGTGCCAGCTCACCGGACAGGACTAATGAGCAGTTCTTC. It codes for CASSPDRTNEQFF.

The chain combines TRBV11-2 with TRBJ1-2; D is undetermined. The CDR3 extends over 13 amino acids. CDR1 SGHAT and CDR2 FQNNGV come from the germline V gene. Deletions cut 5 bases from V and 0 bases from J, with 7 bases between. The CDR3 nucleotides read TGTGCCAGCAGCCCTGACACTAACTATGGCTACACCTTC. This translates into CASSPDTNYGYTF.